Presented here are 6 T cell receptor beta chains from one specimen sequenced in a study of TIL therapy for anti-PD-1-resistant metastatic lung cancer. The immunoSEQ assay was v3. The method was immunoSEQ multiplex PCR; TCRdb's version includes in-frame clones alone and lacks a portion of them. Of roughly 50,000 clones listed, less than 75% are singletons. Time point reported: pre-treatment sample, taken before nivolumab and TIL therapy. Pleural nodules or supraclavicular lymph nodes made up most of the excised metastases sampled. Sequenced material: tumor tissue, taken at baseline. These receptors all stem from a person between 30 and 79 years old with non-small cell lung cancer.

The sample holds a few counts of this clone. Other DNA sequences of this sample code for an identical CDR3. The chain joins TRBV6-4 to TRBJ2-3; a weak D match, TRBD1 (5 bases). In germline, CDR1 is MRHNA, CDR2 SNTAGT. V shed 2 bases and J shed 6 bases, with 9 bases lying between them. The CDR3 covers 13 residues. The CDR3 loop reads CASSDRGSDTQYF. The CDR3, as DNA: TGTGCCAGCAGTGACAGGGGAAGCGATACGCAGTATTTT.

This chain uses TRBV21-1 with TRBJ2-1; the DNA was not compared with TRBD1, the D call given in the table. TRBV21-1 is reported as a pseudogene. CDR3 length equals 11 residues. The CDR3 protein is CASSKATVQFF. In DNA, the CDR3 is TGTGCCAGCAGCAAAGCGACAGTTCAGTTCTTC.

The sample holds a few counts of this clone. The chain has TRBV29-1 and TRBJ2-4, with D perhaps matching TRBD2 (6 bases). The CDR3 runs 12 residues. Looked up from germline, CDR1 is SQVTM and CDR2 is ANQGSEA. V was cut by 2 bases and J by 6 bases, with 8 bases left in between. CDR3 residues: CSVEMGGNIQYF. In DNA, the CDR3 is TGCAGCGTTGAAATGGGGGGAAACATTCAGTACTTC.

J is TRBJ2-7 and V is TRBV10-2, with unresolved D. The CDR3 is 12 amino acids. V lost 2 bases and J lost 6, with 8 bases in between. The germline V gene encodes CDR1 WSHSY and CDR2 SAAADI. The CDR3 DNA reads as TGCGCCAGCAGTGAGCGTGGATTCGAGCAGTACTTC. Translated: CASSERGFEQYF.

V and J are TRBV5-1 and TRBJ2-5, with 12 bases lining up with TRBD2. Germline V lookup: CDR1 SGHRS, CDR2 YFSETQ. The CDR3 contains 15 residues. V lost 1 base and J lost 4; bases outside the gene matches: 2. The chain's CDR3 is CASSLPSGGAETQYF. CDR3 DNA: TGCGCCAGCAGCTTGCCTAGCGGGGGGGCAGAGACCCAGTACTTC. Complete variable domain (other parts from reference TRBV5-1 and TRBJ2-5): KAGVTQTPRYLIKTRGQQVTLSCSPISGHRSVSWYQQTPGQGLQFLFEYFSETQRNKGNFPGRFSGRQFSNSRSEMNVSTLELGDSALYLCASSLPSGGAETQYFGPGTRLLVL.

V is TRBV9 and J is TRBJ2-3; TRBD2 matches 7 bases. The CDR3 runs to 15 residues. Germline CDR1 is SGDLS and CDR2 is YYNGEE. The junction had 4 bases not matched to a gene; V was cut back by 2 bases and J by 1 base. This chain's CDR3 is CASSVGTTRTDTQYF. The DNA for the CDR3 is TGTGCCAGCAGCGTCGGGACTACCCGCACAGATACGCAGTATTTT.